Each of the 27 T cell receptor beta chains below was sequenced from the same sample in a study of OX40 agonist ivuxolimab in advanced cancers. Sequenced by immunoSEQ multiplex PCR; TCRdb stores in-frame clones only, minus some. The repertoire has 30,000 to 40,000 clones, around 89% of them found once; the top ten carry approximately 0.52%. The sequencing used CD4+ or CD8+ T cells sorted from blood, collected in a trial of the OX40 agonist ivuxolimab. The receptors originated from an adult with an advanced solid tumor such as melanoma, head and neck, liver or kidney cancer.

CDR3 loop: CATRGGELFF. CDR3 bases: TGTGCCACCCGGGGTGGGGAGCTGTTTTTT. This chain uses TRBV10-3 with TRBJ2-2; a possible D gene is TRBD2 (5 bases). Trimming left V 10 bases short and J 8 bases short, with 8 bases between. There are 10 residues in the CDR3. Germline CDR1 and CDR2: ENHRY and SYGVKD.

The chain uses TRBV5-8 and TRBJ2-1, with D perhaps TRBD2 (6 bases). Germline CDR1 reads SGHTS; CDR2 reads YDEGEE. CDR3 size: 14 residues. Trimming removed 4 bases at V and 11 bases at J, with 19 bases between. CDR3 sequence reads: CASSLGGVWAQQFF. As DNA, the CDR3 is TGTGCCAGCAGCCTCGGGGGTGTCTGGGCTCAGCAGTTCTTC. Filled out from reference TRBV5-8 and TRBJ2-1, the complete variable domain reads EAGVTQSPTHLIKTRGQQATLRCSPISGHTSVYWYQQALGLGLQFLLWYDEGEERNRGNFPPRFSGRQFPNYSSELNVNALELEDSALYLCASSLGGVWAQQFFGPGTRLTVL.

CDR3 region: CASIQGEGMNTEAFF. DNA of the CDR3: TGTGCCAGCATACAGGGAGAGGGCATGAACACTGAAGCTTTCTTT. V is TRBV2 and J is TRBJ1-1; possibly TRBD1 for D (6 bases). Germline V CDR1 and CDR2: SNHLY, FYNNEI. The CDR3 spans 15 residues. Trimming took off 7 bases at V and 0 bases at J, with 15 bases between the two ends.

The J gene is TRBJ2-2, the V gene TRBV6-1; no clear D gene. The CDR3 loop spans 15 amino acids. Deletions cut 1 base from V and 0 bases from J, with 6 bases between. CDR1 MNHNS and CDR2 SASEGT come from the germline V gene. CDR3: CASSEGLPNTGELFF. The CDR3 nucleotides are TGTGCCAGCAGTGAAGGGCTTCCGAACACCGGGGAGCTGTTTTTT.

The chain joins TRBV5-1 to TRBJ2-3; D is possibly TRBD1 (6 bases). The germline V and J ends were trimmed by 4 bases and 1 base, with 13 bases remaining between them. In germline, CDR1 is SGHRS, CDR2 YFSETQ. This CDR3 has 15 amino acids. CDR3 DNA sequence: TGCGCCAGCAGCCCACAGGGCCCGGGCACAGATACGCAGTATTTT. Amino acids: CASSPQGPGTDTQYF.

The genes are TRBV18 and TRBJ2-2; D not certain. CDR1 is KGHSH and CDR2 is LQKENI in the germline V gene. The germline V and J ends were trimmed by 0 bases and 6 bases, with 8 bases remaining between them. The CDR3 is 14 residues long. The CDR3 reads CASSPPPGSGELFF. The CDR3 DNA sequence: TGTGCCAGCTCACCACCTCCGGGCTCCGGGGAGCTGTTTTTT.

The chain joins TRBV13 to TRBJ2-2; D ambiguous. Between the trimmed V and J ends, which lost 3 bases and 1 base, there was a span of 9 bases. The CDR3 covers 15 residues. CDR1 is PRHDT and CDR2 is FYEKMQ in the germline V gene (reference sequence). The CDR3 loop is CASSFTLLNTGELFF. The CDR3 DNA is TGTGCCAGCAGCTTTACCCTATTGAACACCGGGGAGCTGTTTTTT.

This clone showed up just once. The V call is TRBV9, the J call TRBJ2-1; D gene unclear. V was trimmed by 0 bases and J by 8 bases, leaving 9 bases between them. This CDR3 region has 13 residues. The germline gives CDR1 SGDLS, CDR2 YYNGEE. CDR3 loop: CASSVGPEHEQFF. DNA of the CDR3: TGTGCCAGCAGCGTAGGCCCAGAGCATGAGCAGTTCTTC.

The gene calls are TRBV2 and TRBJ1-1; 8 nucleotides agree with TRBD1. Trimming cost V 6 bases and J 1 base; bases outside gene matches: 7. This CDR3 has 15 amino acids. CDR1 and CDR2 from the germline V gene are SNHLY and FYNNEI. The CDR3 DNA follows: TGTGCCAGCAGCGGGACAGGAGATACGAACACTGAAGCTTTCTTT. This encodes CASSGTGDTNTEAFF.

The chain recombines TRBV5-1 with TRBJ1-2; D is perhaps TRBD1 (5 bases). CDR1 and CDR2 (germline): SGHRS, YFSETQ. V lost 3 bases and J lost 6, with 18 bases in between. The length of the CDR3 is 15 residues. The CDR3 coding sequence is TGCGCCAGCAGCTCCACCACACAGGATTCTGATGGCTACACCTTC. Its translation: CASSSTTQDSDGYTF.

This clone showed up just once. This rearrangement joins TRBV5-1 to TRBJ2-5; the match to TRBD1 covers 11 bases. J gave up 6 bases and V 4 bases, and 5 bases lay outside the gene matches. The germline gives CDR1 SGHRS, CDR2 YFSETQ. CDR3 size: 14 residues. CDR3: CASSEGTGGKTQYF. CDR3 nucleotides: TGCGCCAGCAGCGAAGGGACAGGGGGAAAGACCCAGTACTTC.

The chain is built from TRBV5-4 and TRBJ2-7; D is perhaps TRBD1 (6 bases). Trimming removed 4 bases at V and 0 bases at J, with 14 bases between. CDR1 SGHNT and CDR2 YYREEE come from the germline V gene (reference sequence). There are 15 residues in the CDR3. CDR3 amino acids: CASSLVGASSYEQYF. Written as DNA, the CDR3 is TGTGCCAGCAGCCTGGTGGGGGCTAGCTCCTACGAGCAGTACTTC.

V usage is TRBV11-2 and J usage is TRBJ2-5, with 14 bases that match TRBD2. Trimming cost V 0 bases and J 3 bases; bases outside gene matches: 9. Germline V gene data show CDR1 as SGHAT and CDR2 as FQNNGV. The length of the CDR3 is 19 residues. The CDR3 DNA reads as TGTGCCAGCAGCTTAGACCGACTAGCGGGGGGGCCTGTCAAAGAGACCCAGTACTTC. Amino acid sequence: CASSLDRLAGGPVKETQYF.

The gene calls are TRBV5-1 and TRBJ2-3; a possible D gene is TRBD2 (6 bases). The CDR3 covers 19 residues. Trimming removed 0 bases from V and 3 bases from J, with 23 bases in between. Germline assignment: CDR1 SGHRS and CDR2 YFSETQ. The CDR3 reads CASSLVFMRDPRKTDTQYF. The CDR3 DNA follows: TGCGCCAGCAGCTTGGTCTTTATGCGGGACCCGAGGAAGACAGATACGCAGTATTTT.

The V gene is TRBV2, the J gene TRBJ2-7; D may be TRBD1 (5 bases). The germline CDR1 and CDR2 sequences are SNHLY and FYNNEI. This CDR3 contains 14 residues. The V end was cut by 1 base, the J end by 4 bases, with 11 bases between. CDR3 sequence (DNA): TGTGCCAGCAGTGAAGTGGTTCAGGGTTACGAGCAGTACTTC. It is translated as CASSEVVQGYEQYF.

The chain has TRBV9 and TRBJ1-5; unclear D gene. The CDR3 runs 15 residues. V shed 0 bases and J shed 1 base, with 8 bases lying between them. The V gene's germline CDR1 is SGDLS and CDR2 YYNGEE. In DNA, the CDR3 is TGTGCCAGCAGCGTAGGTCAGGCAAGCAATCAGCCCCAGCATTTT. Its protein product is CASSVGQASNQPQHF.

Comments on this clone: An end of the junction does not agree with germline; a read error may underlie this. The CDR3 DNA reads as TGTGCCAGCGGCGTAGTGGGACAGTACACCGGGGAGCTGTTTTTT. Translated, it gives CASGVVGQYTGELFF. The gene calls are TRBV9 and TRBJ2-2, with 7 bases that match TRBD1. The CDR3 has 15 residues. Germline V lookup: CDR1 SGDLS, CDR2 YYNGEE.

The chain has TRBV7-2 and TRBJ2-7, with a weak D call TRBD2 (6 bases). This CDR3 has 14 residues. The V and J ends lost 4 bases and 3 bases respectively, with 13 bases between them. In germline, CDR1 is SGHTA, CDR2 FQGNSA. CDR3 nucleotides: TGTGCCAGCAGCTCCCGGGGGTTTGACTACGAGCAGTACTTC. This translates into CASSSRGFDYEQYF.

This rearrangement joins TRBV5-1 to TRBJ2-4; no reliable D call. This CDR3 region has 18 residues. V was clipped by 0 bases and J by 1 base, with 17 bases between them. Looked up from germline, CDR1 is SGHRS and CDR2 is YFSETQ. The CDR3 DNA follows: TGCGCCAGCAGCTTGGTAGGGCTCGGTGAGTGGGCCAAAAACATTCAGTACTTC. Translating it yields CASSLVGLGEWAKNIQYF.

This clone has only a few counts. This chain uses TRBV4-1 with TRBJ1-5, with D unclear. This CDR3 has 13 residues. The germline V gene encodes CDR1 MGHRA and CDR2 YSYEKL. Between the trimmed V and J ends, which lost 2 bases and 6 bases, there was a span of 8 bases. CDR3 sequence: CASSQSEGQPQHF. In DNA, the CDR3 is TGCGCCAGCAGCCAATCGGAGGGTCAGCCCCAGCATTTT.

This chain connects TRBV7-2 to TRBJ2-7; 8 positions match TRBD2. V shed 3 bases and J 1 base; nucleotides not matched to a gene: 5. There are 15 residues in the CDR3. Germline assignment: CDR1 SGHTA and CDR2 FQGNSA. The CDR3 loop is CASSFGRGESYEQYF. For the CDR3, the DNA is TGTGCCAGCAGCTTCGGGCGGGGGGAATCCTACGAGCAGTACTTC.

V usage is TRBV18 and J usage is TRBJ2-5, with D perhaps given as TRBD1 or TRBD2 (6 bases each). The germline V and J ends were trimmed by 1 base and 4 bases, with 16 bases remaining between them. The V gene's germline CDR1 is KGHSH and CDR2 LQKENI. The CDR3 loop spans 16 amino acids. The CDR3 loop reads CASSPRGGQIGETQYF. CDR3 nucleotide sequence: TGTGCCAGCTCACCACGTGGGGGGCAAATAGGAGAGACCCAGTACTTC.

V usage is TRBV7-9 and J usage is TRBJ1-2; 8 nucleotides agree with TRBD1. V shed 3 bases and J 7 bases; nucleotides not matched to a gene: 13. Per the germline V gene, CDR1 is SEHNR and CDR2 is FQNEAQ (reference sequence). The CDR3 extends over 16 amino acids. The CDR3 DNA sequence: TGTGCCAGCAGCTTTGGTCAGGGGGCATTCGGTGTTGGCTACACCTTC. Translated, it gives CASSFGQGAFGVGYTF.

This sequence joins TRBV19 and TRBJ2-3; possibly TRBD2 for D (7 bases). There are 13 residues in the CDR3. The V gene lost 11 bases and the J gene lost 3 bases, with 15 bases spanning the gap. CDR1 is LNHDA, CDR2 SQIVND, per germline (reference sequence). The CDR3 coding sequence is TGTGCCTCCCGAGGGGGGGTGACAGATACGCAGTATTTT. Its protein product is CASRGGVTDTQYF.

This clone was observed once. The chain joins TRBV28 to TRBJ2-3; D may correspond to TRBD1 or TRBD2 (6 bases each). The CDR3 contains 12 residues. V lost 4 bases and J lost 8, with 10 bases in between. CDR1 and CDR2 (germline): MDHEN, SYDVKM. The CDR3 here is CASSWRGATQYF. For the CDR3, the DNA is TGTGCCAGCAGTTGGAGGGGGGCTACGCAGTATTTT. The full variable domain, its missing parts supplied by reference TRBV28 and TRBJ2-3, is DVKVTQSSRYLVKRTGEKVFLECVQDMDHENMFWYRQDPGLGLRLIYFSYDVKMKEKGDIPEGYSVSREKKERFSLILESASTNQTSMYLCASSWRGATQYFGPGTRLTVL.

The chain has TRBV6-5 and TRBJ2-6; D gene uncertain. CDR1 and CDR2 (germline): MNHEY, SVGAGI. Trimming shortened V by 8 bases and J by 0 bases, and 11 bases separated the two germline ends. This CDR3 has 15 residues. The CDR3 region is CASATAISGANVLTF. CDR3 in DNA: TGTGCCAGCGCCACAGCCATCTCTGGGGCCAACGTCCTGACTTTC.

The sample holds one count of this clone. V and J are TRBV11-2 and TRBJ1-3; D remains unclear. The CDR3 length is 12 residues. The V gene lost 2 bases and the J gene lost 5 bases, with 4 bases spanning the gap. Per germline, CDR1 SGHAT and CDR2 FQNNGV. CDR3 DNA sequence: TGTGCCAGCAGCTTAACTCGAAACACCATATATTTT. Amino acid sequence: CASSLTRNTIYF. Full variable domain (missing parts from reference TRBV11-2 and TRBJ1-3): EAGVAQSPRYKIIEKRQSVAFWCNPISGHATLYWYQQILGQGPKLLIQFQNNGVVDDSQLPKDRFSAERLKGVDSTLKIQPAKLEDSAVYLCASSLTRNTIYFGEGSWLTVV.